Listed here is a single T cell receptor (beta chain). Antigen unknown. The record originates from a study of T cell responses to AZD1222 COVID-19 vaccine. Study-wide context: It was second doses at about 4 or about 12 weeks that were pooled.

Study findings and constraints: Only after the peak T cell response were repertoires sampled. Donor demographics were predominantly white British with a female majority; clonal diversity may be underestimated. It was only a handful of AZD1222 recipients who were seropositive at baseline.

After removal of 3 bases from V and 4 bases from J, the junction contained 7 bases not matched to a gene. This CDR3 is 16 amino acids long. The germline V gene has CDR1 MNHEY and CDR2 SVGAGI. Repertoires were generated with immunoSEQ multiplex PCR, while TCRdb's copy carries only in-frame clones and drops some. The sample contains 55,000 to 85,000 clones, roughly 89% of which appear only once. The TCR was taken from an adult in good health. This chain uses TRBV6-5 with TRBJ1-2; 11 bases are a match to TRBD1. The sequencing here drew on peripheral blood, taken on day 0 of AZD1222 vaccination. As DNA, the CDR3 is TGTGCCAGCAGTTATACTGGGACAGGGGGAAGCTATGGCTACACCTTC. Its protein is CASSYTGTGGSYGYTF.